The next 24 T cell receptor beta chains were all read from a single sample in a study of OX40 agonist ivuxolimab in advanced cancers. Profiled with immunoSEQ multiplex PCR; TCRdb holds only in-frame clones, not every one. The data hold more than 45,000 clones, with around 82% observed a single time. Sample: CD4+ or CD8+ T cells sorted from blood, taken in a trial of the OX40 agonist ivuxolimab. The origin of the receptors is an adult with an advanced solid tumor such as melanoma, head and neck, liver or kidney cancer.

The V and J genes are TRBV5-1 and TRBJ2-5; tentative D call: TRBD1 (7 bases). The V and J ends lost 2 bases and 5 bases respectively, with 19 bases between them. The CDR3 consists of 16 residues. Germline assignment: CDR1 SGHRS and CDR2 YFSETQ. CDR3 DNA sequence: TGCGCCAGCAGCTTTCTAGGTCAGGGGGGCATGGAGACCCAGTACTTC. It specifies CASSFLGQGGMETQYF. Full variable domain (missing parts from reference TRBV5-1 and TRBJ2-5): KAGVTQTPRYLIKTRGQQVTLSCSPISGHRSVSWYQQTPGQGLQFLFEYFSETQRNKGNFPGRFSGRQFSNSRSEMNVSTLELGDSALYLCASSFLGQGGMETQYFGPGTRLLVL.

This clone has a single count. The V call is TRBV15, the J call TRBJ1-3; unclear D gene. Trimming removed 3 bases from V and 0 bases from J, with 9 bases in between. This CDR3 contains 15 residues. CDR1 is LNHNV and CDR2 is YYDKDF in the germline V gene (reference sequence). Written as DNA, the CDR3 is TGTGCCACCAGCAGTGGGCGGAGCTCTGGAAACACCATATATTTT. Amino acids: CATSSGRSSGNTIYF. The full variable domain, its missing parts supplied by reference TRBV15 and TRBJ1-3, is DAMVIQNPRYQVTQFGKPVTLSCSQTLNHNVMYWYQQKSSQAPKLLFHYYDKDFNNEADTPDNFQSRRPNTSFCFLDIRSPGLGDTAMYLCATSSGRSSGNTIYFGEGSWLTVV.

The chain combines TRBV19 with TRBJ2-7; 14 nucleotides align to TRBD2. V lost 3 bases, J lost 7 bases, and 5 bases stayed unmatched. Germline values: CDR1 LNHDA, CDR2 SQIVND (reference sequence). The CDR3 has 15 amino acids. The CDR3 here is CASSIGTSGRGEQYF. For the CDR3, the DNA is TGTGCCAGTAGTATCGGGACTAGCGGGAGAGGGGAGCAGTACTTC.

V is TRBV19 and J is TRBJ2-1; 8 nucleotides agree with TRBD2. The junction had 7 bases not matched to a gene; V was cut back by 3 bases and J by 6 bases. The CDR3 runs 15 residues. CDR1 is LNHDA, CDR2 SQIVND, per germline (reference sequence). CDR3: CASSIAREGLNEQFF. The CDR3 nucleotides are TGTGCCAGTAGTATTGCCCGGGAGGGCCTCAATGAGCAGTTCTTC.

The chain employs TRBV21-1 and TRBJ1-3; whether TRBD1, the table's D call, matches the DNA was not checked. TRBV21-1 is given as a pseudogene. The CDR3 has 14 residues. Here the CDR3 reads CASSKVEQGYTIYF. The CDR3, as DNA: TGTGCCAGCAGCAAAGTCGAACAGGGATACACCATATATTTT.

The V call is TRBV7-9, the J call TRBJ2-7; D is perhaps TRBD1 (6 bases). V lost 3 bases to trimming and J lost 2 bases, with 11 bases between them. Per the germline V gene, CDR1 is SEHNR and CDR2 is FQNEAQ (reference sequence). This CDR3 is 14 amino acids long. CDR3 protein: CASSFGQQAYEQYF. The CDR3 DNA reads TGTGCCAGCAGCTTCGGACAGCAAGCCTACGAGCAGTACTTC.

This clone occurred a few times. This sequence joins TRBV7-9 and TRBJ2-2; no definite D call. V was cut by 2 bases and J by 8 bases, with 9 bases left in between. CDR1 is SEHNR, CDR2 FQNEAQ, per germline (reference sequence). This CDR3 region has 13 residues. This CDR3 is CASSLLLIGELFF. As DNA, the CDR3 is TGTGCCAGCAGCTTACTTCTGATAGGGGAGCTGTTTTTT.

The chain employs TRBV7-6 and TRBJ2-7; the match to TRBD2 covers 9 bases. The CDR3 runs 16 residues. Trimming removed 7 bases from V and 1 base from J; junction bases left unmatched: 11. Germline-derived CDR1 and CDR2 are SGHVS and FNYEAQ. The CDR3 spells CASTLGAGGPSYEQYF. As DNA, the CDR3 is TGTGCCAGCACCCTAGGGGCGGGAGGGCCTTCCTACGAGCAGTACTTC.

The chain recombines TRBV9 with TRBJ2-7, with TRBD1 as a possible D gene (6 bases). Per germline, CDR1 SGDLS and CDR2 YYNGEE. CDR3 length: 13 amino acids. V was shortened by 0 bases and J by 6 bases, with 10 bases between the two germline ends. The CDR3 sequence: CASSVGTRGEQYF. The CDR3 nucleotides are TGTGCCAGCAGCGTAGGCACCAGGGGCGAGCAGTACTTC.

This rearrangement joins TRBV5-1 to TRBJ2-6, with D unclear. CDR1 is SGHRS and CDR2 is YFSETQ in the germline V gene. The CDR3 is 16 residues long. V gave up 0 bases and J gave up 2 bases, with 9 bases separating them. The CDR3 is CASSLVQTTGANVLTF. DNA for the CDR3: TGCGCCAGCAGCTTGGTTCAAACGACTGGGGCCAACGTCCTGACTTTC.

V and J are TRBV7-3 and TRBJ2-1; D is perhaps TRBD2 (6 bases). V lost 5 bases and J lost 1, with 9 bases in between. CDR1 and CDR2 from the germline V gene are SGHTA and FQGTGA. The CDR3 has 14 amino acids. The CDR3 DNA reads TGTGCCAGCAGCCGGAGCGGGTCCTACAATGAGCAGTTCTTC. Residues: CASSRSGSYNEQFF.

The chain has TRBV29-1 and TRBJ1-5; D is ambiguous. CDR1 and CDR2 from the germline V gene are SQVTM and ANQGSEA. This CDR3 is built from 13 residues. The V and J ends lost 5 bases and 2 bases respectively, with 10 bases between them. The CDR3 DNA follows: TGCAGCGTTAGGTCAGGACGCAATCAGCCCCAGCATTTT. Residues: CSVRSGRNQPQHF.

This clone was observed a handful of times. The V call is TRBV4-2, the J call TRBJ2-5; the match to TRBD2 covers 15 bases. V shed 4 bases, J shed 5 bases, and the junction held 11 bases outside the gene matches. Per germline, CDR1 LGHNA and CDR2 YNFKEQ. The CDR3 has 18 residues. As DNA, the CDR3 is TGTGCCAGCAGCCGAGACGGGACTAGCGGGAGGCTCGGGGAGACCCAGTACTTC. Translated: CASSRDGTSGRLGETQYF.

The chain employs TRBV19 and TRBJ1-5; tentatively, D is TRBD1 (6 bases). Germline CDR1 and CDR2: LNHDA and SQIVND (reference sequence). Trimming pared 10 bases from V and 2 bases from J, leaving 15 bases between. This CDR3 is built from 14 residues. The CDR3 nucleotides are TGTGCCACCAATAGAGGGGGTGGCAATCAGCCCCAGCATTTT. Amino acid sequence: CATNRGGGNQPQHF.

This sequence joins TRBV6-5 and TRBJ1-6; D gene uncertain. V was shortened by 8 bases and J by 9 bases, with 14 bases between the two germline ends. Germline-derived CDR1 and CDR2 are MNHEY and SVGAGI. This CDR3 region has 13 residues. Here the CDR3 reads CASRRGLASPLHF. The CDR3 coding sequence is TGTGCCAGCCGGCGGGGTCTGGCTTCACCCCTCCACTTT.

This clone appeared a few times. This sequence joins TRBV7-9 and TRBJ1-1; D is undetermined. This CDR3 spans 12 amino acids. Germline V gene lookup returns CDR1 SEHNR and CDR2 FQNEAQ (reference sequence). The CDR3 protein is CVCGGRDTEAFF. In DNA, the CDR3 is TGTGTCTGCGGAGGGCGCGACACTGAAGCTTTCTTT.

The J gene is TRBJ2-4, the V gene TRBV2, with 9 nucleotides matching TRBD2. Germline CDR1 and CDR2: SNHLY and FYNNEI. The CDR3 consists of 16 residues. The V and J ends lost 1 base and 7 bases, in that order; junction bases with no gene match: 8. The CDR3 spells CASSEEVVGLANIQYF. In DNA, the CDR3 is TGTGCCAGCAGTGAAGAGGTCGTCGGACTAGCGAACATTCAGTACTTC. The full variable domain, completed using reference TRBV2 and TRBJ2-4, is EPEVTQTPSHQVTQMGQEVILRCVPISNHLYFYWYRQILGQKVEFLVSFYNNEISEKSEIFDDQFSVERPDGSNFTLKIRSTKLEDSAMYFCASSEEVVGLANIQYFGAGTRLSVL.

The chain links TRBV4-1 to TRBJ2-1; 8 bases agree with TRBD2. The germline gives CDR1 MGHRA, CDR2 YSYEKL. V lost 0 bases and J lost 3; bases outside the gene matches: 4. The CDR3 length is 16 residues. CDR3 coding DNA: TGCGCCAGCAGCCAAGAGGGGACTAGTCTCTACAATGAGCAGTTCTTC. Its translation is CASSQEGTSLYNEQFF.

This clone was seen once. CDR3 region: CASSFSSYGYTF. The CDR3 nucleotides read TGTGCCAGCAGCTTTTCATCCTATGGCTACACCTTC. The rearrangement links TRBV5-8 to TRBJ1-2; no firm D call. CDR3 length: 12 amino acids. Germline CDR1 reads SGHTS; CDR2 reads YDEGEE. Trimming left V 2 bases short and J 4 bases short, with 6 bases between.

Of note for this clone: Other DNA sequences of this sample code for an identical CDR3. V is TRBV6-6 and J is TRBJ2-3; D uncertain. With 4 bases removed from V and 1 base from J, the gap between germline ends came to 6 bases. The germline V gene has CDR1 MNHNY and CDR2 SVGAGI (reference sequence). This CDR3 contains 13 residues. The CDR3 coding sequence is TGTGCCAGCAGTTCCCGGGGCACAGATACGCAGTATTTT. This codes for CASSSRGTDTQYF.

The chain employs TRBV2 and TRBJ2-7; 10 nucleotides align to TRBD1. V gave up 6 bases and J gave up 2 bases; unmatched junction bases: 4. Germline CDR1 SNHLY, CDR2 FYNNEI. CDR3 length: 14 residues. This CDR3 is CASSGQGEAYEQYF. The DNA for the CDR3 is TGTGCCAGCAGCGGACAGGGGGAGGCCTACGAGCAGTACTTC.

This clone appeared once. This sequence joins TRBV20-1 and TRBJ1-2, with 8 bases aligning to TRBD1. The CDR3 runs 11 residues. Germline values: CDR1 DFQATT, CDR2 SNEGSKA (reference sequence). With 6 bases clipped from V and 10 bases from J, the junction kept 7 bases outside the gene matches. This chain's CDR3 is CSALTDRDYTF. The DNA for the CDR3 is TGCAGTGCCCTGACGGACAGGGACTACACCTTC.

The chain carries TRBV5-1 and TRBJ1-2; D remains unclear. V dropped 0 bases and J dropped 8 bases, with 11 bases sitting between them. The CDR3 consists of 13 residues. CDR1 SGHRS and CDR2 YFSETQ come from the germline V gene. The chain's CDR3 is CASSLETARGYTF. In DNA, the CDR3 is TGCGCCAGCAGCTTGGAAACCGCCCGGGGCTACACCTTC.

V gene TRBV5-5 combines with J gene TRBJ2-7; a weak D match, TRBD1 (6 bases). There are 14 residues in the CDR3. V lost 3 bases and J lost 5, with 15 bases in between. Germline V gene lookup returns CDR1 SGHKS and CDR2 YYEKEE (reference sequence). CDR3 protein: CASSYPNRADEQYF. DNA of the CDR3: TGTGCCAGCAGCTACCCAAACAGGGCAGACGAGCAGTACTTC.